This TCR beta chain was sequenced in a study of circulating and synovial CD4+ cells in juvenile arthritis. In the case of this clone: What it binds is not known.

Whole-study results and caveats: Diversity here was lower than in bulk blood CD4 cells. T cell genome counts differed by at least an order of magnitude between CPL and CD4 samples.

TCRdb keeps only in-frame clones here, not all; method: immunoSEQ multiplex PCR. The sample gives about 34,000 clones, about 95% of which show up once; under 0.2% is in the top ten. CDR3 length: 13 amino acids. Germline V gene data show CDR1 as SGHNT and CDR2 as YYREEE (reference sequence). V was shortened by 4 bases and J by 4 bases, with 10 bases between the two germline ends. The TCR comes from a human donor with juvenile idiopathic arthritis. The chain links TRBV5-4 to TRBJ2-3, with D perhaps matching TRBD2 (6 bases). The sequencing sample was made of CD4+ T cells from blood. The CDR3 spells CASSGEVADTQYF. CDR3 coding DNA: TGTGCCAGCAGCGGGGAGGTCGCAGATACGCAGTATTTT.